What follows are 11 T cell receptor beta chains derived from one specimen sequenced in a study of T-cell reconstitution after alpha-beta-depleted transplantation in children. Unique molecular identifiers featured in how the TCRbeta library was prepared. TCRdb re-analysed the PCR reads in MiXCR, keeping a single row per CDR3 protein. The sample lists about 480,000 distinct CDR3 sequences; about an eighth were seen once. The material was PBMCs from the stem cell graft donor, obtained from the stem cell graft. These receptors came from a human donor who donated a stem cell graft to a child with combined immunodeficiency.

This clonotype was seen many times. This chain links TRBV29-1 with TRBJ2-5, with 8 bases lining up with TRBD2. The CDR3 covers 13 residues. After removal of 8 bases from V and 4 bases from J, the junction contained 9 bases not matched to a gene. Looked up from germline, CDR1 is SQVTM and CDR2 is ANQGSEA. CDR3 sequence reads: CSLFAGGGETQYF. As DNA, the CDR3 is TGCAGCCTCTTTGCGGGAGGAGGAGAGACCCAGTACTTC.

This clonotype was seen a handful of times. The V gene is TRBV20-1, the J gene TRBJ2-1; 10 bases line up with TRBD2. Unmatched junction bases numbered 4, after V lost 3 bases and J lost 8 bases. Looked up from germline, CDR1 is DFQATT and CDR2 is SNEGSKA (reference sequence). The CDR3 has 13 amino acids. The CDR3: CSASSGGAYEQFF. CDR3 coding DNA: TGCAGTGCTAGCAGCGGGGGGGCCTATGAGCAGTTCTTC.

The sample holds many counts of this clonotype. The chain is built from TRBV5-1 and TRBJ2-1; weak D call: TRBD2 (5 bases). V shed 1 base and J shed 3 bases, with 17 bases lying between them. The V gene's germline CDR1 is SGHRS and CDR2 YFSETQ. The CDR3 loop spans 17 amino acids. CDR3: CASSLKSGADLYNEQFF. The CDR3 DNA follows: TGCGCCAGCAGCTTGAAGAGTGGAGCGGATCTCTACAATGAGCAGTTCTTC.

This clonotype has a handful of counts. The J gene is TRBJ2-7, the V gene TRBV5-1; 7 positions match TRBD1. CDR1 and CDR2 (germline): SGHRS, YFSETQ. This CDR3 contains 16 residues. After removal of 4 bases from V and 7 bases from J, the junction contained 17 bases not matched to a gene. The CDR3, as DNA: TGCGCCAGCAGCCGGGGAACGGGACAGCTCGTGGTGGAGCAGTACTTC. Amino acids: CASSRGTGQLVVEQYF.

The chain employs TRBV4-3 and TRBJ2-6, with D uncertain. V lost 1 base, J lost 2 bases, and 6 bases lay in between. The germline CDR1 and CDR2 sequences are LGHNA and YSLEER. CDR3 size: 15 residues. The CDR3 DNA reads TGCGCCAGCAGCCAAGGAACCACTGGGGCCAACGTCCTGACTTTC. Translating it yields CASSQGTTGANVLTF.

This clonotype was found a few times. The rearrangement links TRBV10-3 to TRBJ2-2, with 9 bases aligning to TRBD1. V lost 6 bases, J lost 6 bases, and 14 bases stayed unmatched. From germline, CDR1 is ENHRY and CDR2 SYGVKD. The CDR3 has 17 amino acids. The chain's CDR3 is CAISLVGDRAPSGELFF. The CDR3 nucleotides are TGTGCCATCAGCCTAGTAGGGGACAGGGCCCCATCCGGGGAGCTGTTTTTT.

Only a few counts were recorded for this clonotype. J is TRBJ2-2 and V is TRBV7-2; the D is unclear. CDR3 length: 14 amino acids. Germline V lookup: CDR1 SGHTA, CDR2 FQGNSA. Deletions cut 8 bases from V and 7 bases from J, with 17 bases between. Here the CDR3 DNA reads TGTGCCAGCCGCGAGGTTGGGGTTGTCGGGGAGCTGTTTTTT. Translated, it gives CASREVGVVGELFF. The full variable domain, its missing parts supplied by reference TRBV7-2 and TRBJ2-2, is GAGVSQSPSNKVTEKGKDVELRCDPISGHTALYWYRQSLGQGLEFLIYFQGNSAPDKSGLPSDRFSAERTGGSVSTLTIQRTQQEDSAVYLCASREVGVVGELFFGEGSRLTVL.

The table lists this clonotype with a few counts. The genes are TRBV7-8 and TRBJ2-5; possible D gene TRBD2, 5 bases. Germline values: CDR1 SGHVS, CDR2 FQNEAQ. This CDR3 has 11 amino acids. With 4 bases removed from V and 11 bases from J, the gap between germline ends came to 11 bases. This CDR3 is CASSSSRGQYF. CDR3 DNA: TGTGCCAGCAGCTCCTCCCGCGGGCAGTACTTC.

The rearrangement joins TRBV29-1 to TRBJ2-3, with D possibly being TRBD2 (6 bases). Germline lookup yields CDR1 SQVTM and CDR2 ANQGSEA. The V gene lost 3 bases and the J gene lost 2 bases, with 18 bases spanning the gap. There are 16 residues in the CDR3. As DNA, the CDR3 is TGCAGCGTTGAGTGGGGACTTTTCATGGACACAGATACGCAGTATTTT. The encoded protein is CSVEWGLFMDTDTQYF.

This clonotype was picked up a small number of times. V gene TRBV11-1 combines with J gene TRBJ2-3; no clear D. The V gene's germline CDR1 is SGHAT and CDR2 FQDESV (reference sequence). Deletions cut 5 bases from V and 3 bases from J, with 9 bases between. This CDR3 spans 13 amino acids. In DNA form, the CDR3 reads TGTGCCAGCAGCCGCATGAGGACAGATACGCAGTATTTT. Translating it yields CASSRMRTDTQYF.

This clonotype was detected ten times or more. DNA of the CDR3: TGTGCCAGCAGTTTCGGAGGGGGCGACGTTCCCGGGGAGCTGTTTTTT. It encodes CASSFGGGDVPGELFF. The chain joins TRBV12-3 or TRBV12-4 to TRBJ2-2; TRBD1 is a possible D gene (7 bases). The CDR3 extends over 16 amino acids. V was shortened by 3 bases and J by 6 bases, with 17 bases between the two germline ends.